A selection of T cell receptor beta chains follows, all from one sample in a study of T cell repertoires in cytomegalovirus infection. No antigen has been identified for these receptors. TCRdb analysed the reads with MiXCR anew, one entry per CDR3 protein. The repertoire holds 57,000 or so distinct CDR3 sequences, 33% seen once, with nearly 70% in the top ten. What was sequenced was PBMCs, sequenced either directly or after in vitro stimulation (not recorded which). Every receptor here comes from a human donor in good health (CMV status not recorded). Some clones in this sample may be carry-over from other donors' samples. CDR3s include the opening cysteine and the closing phenylalanine or tryptophan. The D gene is left open where the match is weak. Size values are once, few and many counts, or a class for expanded clones, and some rows have none.

d_call: NA
j_call: TRBJ1-5
v_call: TRBV27
clone_size: NA
cdr3_nt: TGTGCCAGCAGTCTAGGGCTATCTCAGCCCCAGCATTTT
cdr3_aa: CASSLGLSQPQHF

d_call: TRBD1
j_call: TRBJ1-1
v_call: TRBV12-3/TRBV12-4
clone_size: NA
cdr3_nt: TGTGCCAGCAGCACCGGGGGACAGCGCTGGGCTTTCTTT
cdr3_aa: CASSTGGQRWAFF

d_call: NA
j_call: TRBJ2-1
v_call: TRBV6-2/TRBV6-3
clone_size: NA
cdr3_nt: TGTGCCAGCACCTACCGGGGCCAGACCTACAATGAGCAGTTCTTC
cdr3_aa: CASTYRGQTYNEQFF

d_call: NA
j_call: TRBJ2-1
v_call: TRBV30
clone_size: NA
cdr3_nt: TGTGCCTGGAGTCTTGGGGTCGGGCCAAATGAGCAGTTCTTC
cdr3_aa: CAWSLGVGPNEQFF

d_call: TRBD1
j_call: TRBJ1-3
v_call: TRBV23-1
clone_size: few
cdr3_nt: TGCGCCAGCAGCCAGGGGGACTCTGGAAACACCATATATTTT
cdr3_aa: CASSQGDSGNTIYF

d_call: NA
j_call: TRBJ2-1
v_call: TRBV6-6
clone_size: NA
cdr3_nt: TGTGCCACCGGGACAAGTTACAATGAGCAGTTCTTC
cdr3_aa: CATGTSYNEQFF

d_call: NA
j_call: TRBJ2-1
v_call: TRBV2
clone_size: NA
cdr3_nt: TGTGCCAGCAGCATCGGGGCCCCTGTCTACAATGAGCAGTTCTTC
cdr3_aa: CASSIGAPVYNEQFF

d_call: NA
j_call: TRBJ2-7
v_call: TRBV2
clone_size: NA
cdr3_nt: TGTGCCACCAGAGACAGGCGGGGGGAGCAGTACTTC
cdr3_aa: CATRDRRGEQYF

d_call: NA
j_call: TRBJ1-5
v_call: TRBV23-1
clone_size: NA
cdr3_nt: TGCGCCAGCAGTCACAGGGAACCCGATAGCAATCAGCCCCAGCATTTT
cdr3_aa: CASSHREPDSNQPQHF

d_call: TRBD1
j_call: TRBJ1-6
v_call: TRBV6-6
clone_size: few
cdr3_nt: TGTGCCAGCAGTTACTGGGGGACAGGCTCAAGTTCCCTCCACTTT
cdr3_aa: CASSYWGTGSSSLHF